This T cell receptor (beta chain) was sequenced in a study of T cell responses to AZD1222 COVID-19 vaccine. This clone was observed a few times. TCRdb's copy holds only in-frame clones and misses some; the assay was immunoSEQ multiplex PCR. The sample has 180,000 or so clones, 90% to 95% seen once. Sequencing used peripheral blood, obtained 28 days after the second AZD1222 dose. The origin of this receptor is an adult who received the AZD1222 COVID-19 vaccine.

CDR3 protein: CASSQDGNTIYF. For the CDR3, the DNA is TGTGCCAGCAGCCAAGATGGAAACACCATATATTTT. The chain is built from TRBV4-2 and TRBJ1-3; D is undetermined. This CDR3 spans 12 amino acids. Germline V CDR1 and CDR2: LGHNA, YNFKEQ. Trimming took off 0 bases at V and 3 bases at J, with 0 bases between the two ends.